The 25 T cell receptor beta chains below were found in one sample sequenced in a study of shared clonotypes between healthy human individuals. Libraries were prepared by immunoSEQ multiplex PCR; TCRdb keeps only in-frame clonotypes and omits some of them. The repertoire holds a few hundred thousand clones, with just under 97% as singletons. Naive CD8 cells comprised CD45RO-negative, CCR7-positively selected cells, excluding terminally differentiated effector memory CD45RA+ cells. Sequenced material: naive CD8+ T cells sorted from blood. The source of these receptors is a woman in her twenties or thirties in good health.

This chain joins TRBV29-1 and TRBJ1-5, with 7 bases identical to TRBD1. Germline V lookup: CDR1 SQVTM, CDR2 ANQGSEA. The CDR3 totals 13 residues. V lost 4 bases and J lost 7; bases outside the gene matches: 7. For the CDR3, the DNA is TGCAGCGTTGCGAGAGGGGGCGGACAGCCCCAGCATTTT. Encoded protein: CSVARGGGQPQHF.

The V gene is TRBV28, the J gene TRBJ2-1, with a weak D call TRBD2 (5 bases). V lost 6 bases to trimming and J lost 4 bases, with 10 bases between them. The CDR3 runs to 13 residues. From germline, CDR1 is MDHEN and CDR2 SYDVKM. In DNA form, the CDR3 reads TGTGCCAGCAGCCCAACTAGATACAATGAGCAGTTCTTC. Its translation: CASSPTRYNEQFF.

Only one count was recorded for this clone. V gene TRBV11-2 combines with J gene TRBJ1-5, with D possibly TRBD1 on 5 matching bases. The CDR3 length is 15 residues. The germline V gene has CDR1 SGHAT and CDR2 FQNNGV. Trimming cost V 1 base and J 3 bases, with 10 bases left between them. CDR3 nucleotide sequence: TGTGCCAGCAGCTTAGTGTCAGGGACCAATCAGCCCCAGCATTTT. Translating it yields CASSLVSGTNQPQHF.

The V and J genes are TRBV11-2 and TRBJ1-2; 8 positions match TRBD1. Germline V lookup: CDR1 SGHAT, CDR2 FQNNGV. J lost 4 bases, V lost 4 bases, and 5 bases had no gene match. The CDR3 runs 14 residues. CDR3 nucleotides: TGTGCCAGCAGCTCTATACAGGGGGGCTATGGCTACACCTTC. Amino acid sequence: CASSSIQGGYGYTF.

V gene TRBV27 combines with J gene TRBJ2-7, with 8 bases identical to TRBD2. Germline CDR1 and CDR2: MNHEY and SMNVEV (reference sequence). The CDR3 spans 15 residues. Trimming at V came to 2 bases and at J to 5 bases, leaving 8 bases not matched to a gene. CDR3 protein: CASSLHAGGRDEQYF. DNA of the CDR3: TGTGCCAGCAGTTTACATGCGGGGGGCAGAGACGAGCAGTACTTC.

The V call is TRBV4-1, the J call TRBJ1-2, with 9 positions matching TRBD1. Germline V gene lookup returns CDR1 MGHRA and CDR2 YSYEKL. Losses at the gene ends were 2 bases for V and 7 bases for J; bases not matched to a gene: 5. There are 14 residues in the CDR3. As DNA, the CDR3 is TGCGCCAGCAGCCAACTTACAGGGGGCGGTGGCTACACCTTC. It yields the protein CASSQLTGGGGYTF.

CDR3 nucleotides: TGTGCCAGCAGTGAATCTCGGGTTGCGGCGAAAACCTACGAGCAGTACTTC. Its translation is CASSESRVAAKTYEQYF. The chain has TRBV25-1 and TRBJ2-7; D gene ambiguous. The CDR3 spans 17 residues. Between the trimmed V and J ends, which lost 1 base and 2 bases, there was a span of 18 bases. Germline V lookup: CDR1 MGHDK, CDR2 SYGVNS.

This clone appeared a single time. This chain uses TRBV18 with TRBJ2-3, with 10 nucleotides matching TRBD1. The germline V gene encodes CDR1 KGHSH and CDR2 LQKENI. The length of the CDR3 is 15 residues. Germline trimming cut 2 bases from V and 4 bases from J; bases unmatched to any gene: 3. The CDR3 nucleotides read TGTGCCAGCTCACCATGGGACAGGGGAGCAGATACGCAGTATTTT. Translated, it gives CASSPWDRGADTQYF. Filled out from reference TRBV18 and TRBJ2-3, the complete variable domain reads NAGVMQNPRHLVRRRGQEARLRCSPMKGHSHVYWYRQLPEEGLKFMVYLQKENIIDESGMPKERFSAEFPKEGPSILRIQQVVRGDSAAYFCASSPWDRGADTQYFGPGTRLTVL.

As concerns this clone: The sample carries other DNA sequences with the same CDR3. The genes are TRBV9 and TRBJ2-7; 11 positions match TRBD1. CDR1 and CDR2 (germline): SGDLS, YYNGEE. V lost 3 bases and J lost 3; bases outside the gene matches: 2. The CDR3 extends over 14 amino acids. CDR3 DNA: TGTGCCAGCAGCGCAGGGACAGGGGGCTACGAGCAGTACTTC. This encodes CASSAGTGGYEQYF.

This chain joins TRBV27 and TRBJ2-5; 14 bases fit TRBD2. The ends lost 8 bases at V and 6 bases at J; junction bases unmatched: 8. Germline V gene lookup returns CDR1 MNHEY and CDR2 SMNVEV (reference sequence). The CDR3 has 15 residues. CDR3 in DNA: TGTGCCAGCTCACCCGGGACTAGCGGGAGAAAGACCCAGTACTTC. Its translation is CASSPGTSGRKTQYF.

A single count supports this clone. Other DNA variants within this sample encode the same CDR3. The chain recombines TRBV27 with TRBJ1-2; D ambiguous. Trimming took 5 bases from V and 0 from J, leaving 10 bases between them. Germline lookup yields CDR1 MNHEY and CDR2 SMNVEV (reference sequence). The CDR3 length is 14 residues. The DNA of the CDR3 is TGTGCCAGCAGTCCCGGCGGAGCTAACTATGGCTACACCTTC. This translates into CASSPGGANYGYTF.

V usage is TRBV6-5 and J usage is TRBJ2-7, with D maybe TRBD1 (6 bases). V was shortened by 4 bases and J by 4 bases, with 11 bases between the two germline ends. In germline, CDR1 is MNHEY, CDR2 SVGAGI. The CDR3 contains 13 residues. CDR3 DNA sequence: TGTGCCAGCAGTTCGTCACAGGGATACGAGCAGTACTTC. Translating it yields CASSSSQGYEQYF.

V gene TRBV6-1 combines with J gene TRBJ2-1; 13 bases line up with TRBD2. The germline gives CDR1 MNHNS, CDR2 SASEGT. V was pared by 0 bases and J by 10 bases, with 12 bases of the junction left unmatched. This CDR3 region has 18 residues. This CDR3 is CASSEAGGGLAGEVEQFF. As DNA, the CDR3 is TGTGCCAGCAGTGAAGCGGGGGGCGGACTAGCGGGAGAAGTGGAGCAGTTCTTC.

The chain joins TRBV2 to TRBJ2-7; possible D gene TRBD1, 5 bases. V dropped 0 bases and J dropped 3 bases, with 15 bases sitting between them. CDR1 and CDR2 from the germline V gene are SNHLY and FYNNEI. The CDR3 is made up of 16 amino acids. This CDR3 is CASSEALQGSGYEQYF. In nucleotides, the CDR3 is TGTGCCAGCAGTGAAGCGCTTCAGGGATCGGGCTACGAGCAGTACTTC.

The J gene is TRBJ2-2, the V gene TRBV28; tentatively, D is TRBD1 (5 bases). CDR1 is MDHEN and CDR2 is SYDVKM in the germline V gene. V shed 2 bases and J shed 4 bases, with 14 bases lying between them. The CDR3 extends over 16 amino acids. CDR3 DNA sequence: TGTGCCAGCAGTTTAAAGGCTTGGGGCTCCACCGGGGAGCTGTTTTTT. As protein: CASSLKAWGSTGELFF.

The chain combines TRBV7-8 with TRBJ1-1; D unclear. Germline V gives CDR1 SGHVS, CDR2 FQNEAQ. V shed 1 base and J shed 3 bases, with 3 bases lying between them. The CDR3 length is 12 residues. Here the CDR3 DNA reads TGTGCCAGCAGCTTAGATTACACTGAAGCTTTCTTT. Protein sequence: CASSLDYTEAFF.

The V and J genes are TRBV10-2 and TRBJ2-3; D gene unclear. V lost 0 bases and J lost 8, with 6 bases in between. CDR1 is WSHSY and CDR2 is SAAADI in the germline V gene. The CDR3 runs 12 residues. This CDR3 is CASSESMGTQYF. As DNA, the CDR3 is TGCGCCAGCAGTGAGTCGATGGGTACGCAGTATTTT.

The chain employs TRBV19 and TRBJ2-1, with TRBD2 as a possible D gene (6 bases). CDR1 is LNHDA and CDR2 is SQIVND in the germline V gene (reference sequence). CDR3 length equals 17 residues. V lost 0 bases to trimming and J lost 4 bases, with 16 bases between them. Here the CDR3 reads CASSIDYPSVTYNEQFF. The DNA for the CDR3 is TGTGCCAGTAGTATAGATTATCCTAGCGTGACTTACAATGAGCAGTTCTTC.

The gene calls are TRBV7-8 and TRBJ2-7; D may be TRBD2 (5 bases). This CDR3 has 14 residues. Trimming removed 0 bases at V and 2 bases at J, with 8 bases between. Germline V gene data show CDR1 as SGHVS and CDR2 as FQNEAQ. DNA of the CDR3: TGTGCCAGCAGCTTAGCGGGAGTCGCCTACGAGCAGTACTTC. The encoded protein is CASSLAGVAYEQYF.

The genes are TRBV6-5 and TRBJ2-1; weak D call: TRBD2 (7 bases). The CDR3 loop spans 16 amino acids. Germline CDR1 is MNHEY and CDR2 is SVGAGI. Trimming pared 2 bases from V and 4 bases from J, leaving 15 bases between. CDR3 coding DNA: TGTGCCAGCAGTTACCGCGGGGAGGGGGTTTACAATGAGCAGTTCTTC. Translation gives CASSYRGEGVYNEQFF.

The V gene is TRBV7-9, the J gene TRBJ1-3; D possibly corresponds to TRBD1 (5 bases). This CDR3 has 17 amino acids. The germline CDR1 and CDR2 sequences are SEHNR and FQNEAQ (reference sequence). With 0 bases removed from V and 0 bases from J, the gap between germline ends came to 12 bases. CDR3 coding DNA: TGTGCCAGCAGCTTAGCCCTGACAGACAGCTCTGGAAACACCATATATTTT. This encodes CASSLALTDSSGNTIYF.

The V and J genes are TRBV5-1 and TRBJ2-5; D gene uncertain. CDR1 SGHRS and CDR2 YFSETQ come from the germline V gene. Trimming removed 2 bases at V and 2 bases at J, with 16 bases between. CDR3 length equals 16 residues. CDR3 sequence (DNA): TGCGCCAGCAGCTTAGGTTTCGTGACCGCGCAAGAGACCCAGTACTTC. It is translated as CASSLGFVTAQETQYF.

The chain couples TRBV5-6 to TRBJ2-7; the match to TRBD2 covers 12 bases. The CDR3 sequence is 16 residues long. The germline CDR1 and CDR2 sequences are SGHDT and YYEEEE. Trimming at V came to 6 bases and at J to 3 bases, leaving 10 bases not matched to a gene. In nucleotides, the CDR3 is TGTGCCAGCACCCCACGGACTAGCGGGAACCACTACGAGCAGTACTTC. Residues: CASTPRTSGNHYEQYF.

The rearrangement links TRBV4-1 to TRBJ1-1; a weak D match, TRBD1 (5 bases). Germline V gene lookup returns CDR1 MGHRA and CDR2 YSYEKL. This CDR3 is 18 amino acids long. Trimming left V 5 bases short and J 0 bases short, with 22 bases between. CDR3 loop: CASSFRQTARPMNTEAFF. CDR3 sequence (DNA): TGCGCCAGCAGCTTCCGACAGACCGCCCGGCCCATGAACACTGAAGCTTTCTTT.

The CDR3: CASSLDSALNYEQYF. CDR3 DNA: TGCGCCAGCAGCCTAGACAGTGCCCTGAACTACGAGCAGTACTTC. The genes are TRBV4-1 and TRBJ2-7; a weak D match, TRBD1 (5 bases). Germline V gives CDR1 MGHRA, CDR2 YSYEKL. Trimming stripped 4 bases from V and 3 bases from J, with 16 bases between. This CDR3 has 15 residues.